A selection of T cell receptor beta chains follows, all from one sample in a study of shared clonotypes between healthy human individuals. Sequenced by immunoSEQ multiplex PCR; TCRdb stores in-frame clones only, minus some. The table lists some 480,000 clones, 79% of them singletons. Sequenced material: PBMCs. These receptor sequences come from a middle-aged woman in good health. Some clones in this sample may be carry-over from other donors' samples. The CDR3 runs from the conserved cysteine through the conserved F or W. D genes are given only for firm matches. The listing skips clone size in some rows; elsewhere it reads once, few, many or a size class.

v_call: TRBV5-1
cdr3_length: 13
clone_size: -
j_call: TRBJ2-1
d_call: -
cdr3_aa: CASSLGELAEQFF
cdr3_nt: TGCGCCAGCAGCTTGGGTGAGCTAGCGGAGCAGTTCTTC

v_call: TRBV5-1
cdr3_length: 17
clone_size: -
j_call: TRBJ2-7
d_call: -
cdr3_aa: CASSPIRGGDGPYEQYF
cdr3_nt: TGCGCCAGCAGCCCGATAAGGGGGGGGGACGGCCCATACGAGCAGTACTTC

v_call: TRBV5-1
cdr3_length: 15
clone_size: -
j_call: TRBJ2-7
d_call: TRBD1
cdr3_aa: CASSLGTGEAYEQYF
cdr3_nt: TGCGCCAGCAGCTTGGGGACAGGGGAAGCCTACGAGCAGTACTTC

v_call: TRBV5-4
cdr3_length: 15
clone_size: once
j_call: TRBJ1-1
d_call: TRBD1
cdr3_aa: CASSRGQGGDAEAFF
cdr3_nt: TGTGCCAGCAGCCGGGGACAGGGGGGTGACGCTGAAGCTTTCTTT

v_call: TRBV7-2
cdr3_length: 14
clone_size: few
j_call: TRBJ2-7
d_call: TRBD1
cdr3_aa: CASSLDRGAGEQYF
cdr3_nt: TGTGCCAGCAGCTTAGACAGGGGAGCCGGCGAGCAGTACTTC

v_call: TRBV10-1
cdr3_length: 15
clone_size: few
j_call: TRBJ2-7
d_call: -
cdr3_aa: CASSESGGKSYEQYF
cdr3_nt: TGCGCCAGCAGTGAGTCAGGCGGGAAATCCTACGAGCAGTACTTC

v_call: TRBV7-8
cdr3_length: 16
clone_size: -
j_call: TRBJ1-1
d_call: TRBD1
cdr3_aa: CASSFPGGVVYTEAFF
cdr3_nt: TGTGCCAGCAGCTTCCCAGGGGGCGTTGTTTATACTGAAGCTTTCTTT

v_call: TRBV7-2
cdr3_length: 14
clone_size: -
j_call: TRBJ2-7
d_call: -
cdr3_aa: CASSLRKLGYEQYF
cdr3_nt: TGTGCCAGCAGCTTAAGGAAATTGGGCTACGAGCAGTACTTC

v_call: TRBV6-5
cdr3_length: 13
clone_size: -
j_call: TRBJ1-1
d_call: TRBD1
cdr3_aa: CASSRDRGVRAFF
cdr3_nt: TGTGCCAGCAGTAGGGACAGGGGGGTGAGGGCTTTCTTT

v_call: TRBV2
cdr3_length: 12
clone_size: -
j_call: TRBJ1-2
d_call: -
cdr3_aa: CASSDWQLGYTF
cdr3_nt: TGTGCCAGCAGTGATTGGCAGCTTGGCTACACCTTC

v_call: TRBV11-2
cdr3_length: 15
clone_size: -
j_call: TRBJ2-7
d_call: TRBD2
cdr3_aa: CASSSNSGSTYEQYF
cdr3_nt: TGTGCCAGCAGCTCGAATAGCGGGAGTACGTACGAGCAGTACTTC

v_call: TRBV5-1
cdr3_length: 14
clone_size: -
j_call: TRBJ1-1
d_call: -
cdr3_aa: CASSLAAGGTEAFF
cdr3_nt: TGCGCCAGCAGCTTGGCCGCTGGTGGCACTGAAGCTTTCTTT

v_call: TRBV25-1
cdr3_length: 15
clone_size: -
j_call: TRBJ2-7
d_call: -
cdr3_aa: CASSDSLGSSYEQYF
cdr3_nt: TGTGCCAGCAGTGATTCCTTAGGCAGCTCCTACGAGCAGTACTTC

v_call: TRBV7-9
cdr3_length: 17
clone_size: -
j_call: TRBJ1-5
d_call: TRBD1
cdr3_aa: CASSGTGNLFNNQPQHF
cdr3_nt: TGTGCCAGCAGTGGGACAGGGAATCTTTTTAACAATCAGCCCCAGCATTTT

v_call: TRBV10-3
cdr3_length: 15
clone_size: many
j_call: TRBJ1-3
d_call: -
cdr3_aa: CAIIPGPSSGNTIYF
cdr3_nt: TGTGCCATCATTCCGGGCCCCAGCTCTGGAAACACCATATATTTT

v_call: TRBV10-2
cdr3_length: 15
clone_size: -
j_call: TRBJ2-1
d_call: -
cdr3_aa: CASSRSSRSYNEQFF
cdr3_nt: TGCGCCAGCAGTCGCAGTTCTCGGTCCTACAATGAGCAGTTCTTC

v_call: TRBV6-1
cdr3_length: 14
clone_size: -
j_call: TRBJ2-1
d_call: -
cdr3_aa: CASNGFRSYNEQFF
cdr3_nt: TGTGCCAGCAACGGATTTCGCTCCTACAATGAGCAGTTCTTC

v_call: TRBV7-6
cdr3_length: 16
clone_size: -
j_call: TRBJ1-4
d_call: -
cdr3_aa: CASSLVLGGGNEKLFF
cdr3_nt: TGTGCCAGCAGCTTAGTCTTGGGAGGCGGAAATGAAAAACTGTTTTTT

v_call: TRBV30
cdr3_length: 15
clone_size: -
j_call: TRBJ2-3
d_call: TRBD1
cdr3_aa: CAWSLGTGVSDTQYF
cdr3_nt: TGTGCCTGGAGCCTCGGGACAGGGGTGTCAGATACGCAGTATTTT

v_call: TRBV5-1
cdr3_length: 14
clone_size: -
j_call: TRBJ1-2
d_call: -
cdr3_aa: CASSLALISYGYTF
cdr3_nt: TGCGCCAGCAGCTTGGCCTTGATCTCTTATGGCTACACCTTC

v_call: TRBV5-6
cdr3_length: 18
clone_size: -
j_call: TRBJ2-6
d_call: TRBD1
cdr3_aa: CASSDLGQENSGANVLTF
cdr3_nt: TGTGCCAGCAGCGACCTCGGACAGGAAAACTCTGGGGCCAACGTCCTGACTTTC

v_call: TRBV19
cdr3_length: 15
clone_size: -
j_call: TRBJ2-1
d_call: -
cdr3_aa: CASSISGNSYNEQFF
cdr3_nt: TGTGCCAGTAGTATTAGCGGAAACTCCTACAATGAGCAGTTCTTC

v_call: TRBV28
cdr3_length: 15
clone_size: -
j_call: TRBJ1-5
d_call: TRBD1
cdr3_aa: CASSGWTGGIQPQHF
cdr3_nt: TGTGCCAGCAGTGGCTGGACAGGGGGAATTCAGCCCCAGCATTTT

v_call: TRBV7-2
cdr3_length: 13
clone_size: -
j_call: TRBJ1-1
d_call: -
cdr3_aa: CASSLVPRTEAFF
cdr3_nt: TGTGCCAGCAGCTTAGTGCCACGCACTGAAGCTTTCTTT

v_call: TRBV28
cdr3_length: 17
clone_size: -
j_call: TRBJ2-3
d_call: -
cdr3_aa: CASSLRRPQLNTDTQYF
cdr3_nt: TGTGCCAGCAGTTTAAGGAGGCCCCAGCTTAACACAGATACGCAGTATTTT

v_call: TRBV9
cdr3_length: 15
clone_size: -
j_call: TRBJ2-7
d_call: TRBD1
cdr3_aa: CASSAGDRPTYEQYF
cdr3_nt: TGTGCCAGCAGCGCGGGGGACAGGCCCACCTACGAGCAGTACTTC

v_call: TRBV4-2
cdr3_length: 13
clone_size: -
j_call: TRBJ1-1
d_call: -
cdr3_aa: CAPRPGRGTEAFF
cdr3_nt: TGTGCCCCTCGCCCGGGGCGAGGCACTGAAGCTTTCTTT

v_call: TRBV5-5
cdr3_length: 15
clone_size: -
j_call: TRBJ2-1
d_call: TRBD2
cdr3_aa: CASSLELAFGDEQFF
cdr3_nt: TGTGCCAGCAGCTTGGAACTAGCGTTCGGCGATGAGCAGTTCTTC

v_call: TRBV10-2
cdr3_length: 16
clone_size: -
j_call: TRBJ2-3
d_call: -
cdr3_aa: CASTDALGGSADTQYF
cdr3_nt: TGCGCCAGCACTGATGCGCTAGGAGGATCGGCAGATACGCAGTATTTT

v_call: TRBV6-1
cdr3_length: 15
clone_size: once
j_call: TRBJ2-7
d_call: TRBD2
cdr3_aa: CASSEGPSGFYEQYF
cdr3_nt: TGTGCCAGCAGTGAAGGTCCTAGCGGTTTCTACGAGCAGTACTTC